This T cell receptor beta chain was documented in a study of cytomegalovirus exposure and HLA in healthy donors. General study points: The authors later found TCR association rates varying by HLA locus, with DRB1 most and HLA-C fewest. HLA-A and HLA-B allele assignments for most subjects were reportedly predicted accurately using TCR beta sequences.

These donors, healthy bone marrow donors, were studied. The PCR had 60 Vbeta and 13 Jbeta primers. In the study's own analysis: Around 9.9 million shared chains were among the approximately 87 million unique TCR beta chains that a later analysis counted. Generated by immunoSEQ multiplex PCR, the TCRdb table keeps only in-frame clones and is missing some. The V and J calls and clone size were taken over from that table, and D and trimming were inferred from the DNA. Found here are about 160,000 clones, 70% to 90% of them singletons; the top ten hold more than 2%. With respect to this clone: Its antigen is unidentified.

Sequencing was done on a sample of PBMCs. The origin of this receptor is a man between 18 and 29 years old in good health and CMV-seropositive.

CDR3 loop: CASRQGVGNTIYF. As DNA, the CDR3 is TGTGCCAGCAGACAGGGGGTTGGAAACACCATATATTTT. The chain couples TRBV6-1 to TRBJ1-3, with 8 bases aligning to TRBD1. CDR3 length: 13 residues. After removal of 6 bases from V and 3 bases from J, the junction contained 1 base not matched to a gene. From germline, CDR1 is MNHNS and CDR2 SASEGT.